Each of the 20 T cell receptor beta chains below was sequenced from the same sample in a study of cytomegalovirus exposure and HLA in healthy donors. The primer mix had 60 Vbeta and 13 Jbeta primers. Profiling relied on immunoSEQ multiplex PCR, and the TCRdb table lists in-frame clones only, not all of them. Of some 160,000 clones listed, over 60% were seen once; the top ten hold approximately 1.8%. The sequenced sample was PBMCs. The receptor set was obtained from a woman aged 25 to 39 in good health and CMV-seronegative.

The rearrangement links TRBV19 to TRBJ2-7; D is perhaps TRBD1 (7 bases). The germline V gene has CDR1 LNHDA and CDR2 SQIVND (reference sequence). This CDR3 has 15 amino acids. V gave up 1 base and J gave up 2 bases, with 12 bases separating them. The CDR3 nucleotides read TGTGCCAGTAGTATAGGGGCGGGACAGACCTACGAGCAGTACTTC. This sequence encodes CASSIGAGQTYEQYF.

The gene calls are TRBV2 and TRBJ1-1; 8 nucleotides align to TRBD1. This CDR3 spans 18 amino acids. Germline CDR1 and CDR2: SNHLY and FYNNEI. V shed 10 bases and J 0 bases; nucleotides not matched to a gene: 19. The CDR3: CATLGTGPIKGLNTEAFF. In DNA, the CDR3 is TGTGCCACCTTGGGGACAGGACCAATTAAGGGGCTGAACACTGAAGCTTTCTTT.

The V call is TRBV14, the J call TRBJ2-2, with 16 bases fitting TRBD2. The CDR3 consists of 19 residues. Germline V CDR1 and CDR2: SGHDN, FVKESK. V gave up 3 bases and J gave up 1 base; unmatched junction bases: 5. The CDR3 DNA is TGTGCCAGCAGCCAGGGACTAGCGGGAGGGCCCCGGAACACCGGGGAGCTGTTTTTT. This codes for CASSQGLAGGPRNTGELFF.

The rearrangement uses TRBV27 and TRBJ1-4, with D possibly matching TRBD1 (6 bases). CDR1 is MNHEY, CDR2 SMNVEV, per germline (reference sequence). CDR3 length equals 14 residues. Between the trimmed V and J ends, which lost 5 bases and 2 bases, there was a span of 9 bases. As DNA, the CDR3 is TGTGCCAGCAGTCCGGGACATACTAATGAAAAACTGTTTTTT. This sequence encodes CASSPGHTNEKLFF.

The chain uses TRBV5-4 and TRBJ2-2; D is unclear. CDR3 length equals 16 residues. The germline gives CDR1 SGHNT, CDR2 YYREEE (reference sequence). V lost 0 bases to trimming and J lost 0 bases, with 9 bases between them. CDR3 protein: CASSLGPRANTGELFF. The CDR3 region has the DNA TGTGCCAGCAGCTTGGGTCCCCGAGCGAACACCGGGGAGCTGTTTTTT.

The chain recombines TRBV19 with TRBJ2-1; a weak D match, TRBD2 (6 bases). The CDR3 loop spans 14 amino acids. From germline, CDR1 is LNHDA and CDR2 SQIVND (reference sequence). V was cut by 8 bases and J by 4 bases, with 15 bases left in between. CDR3 nucleotide sequence: TGTGCCAGTGACGGCGGGGCTTATTACAATGAGCAGTTCTTC. This sequence encodes CASDGGAYYNEQFF.

The DNA for the CDR3 is TGCAGCGTTGTACGGGGGTTCGATGAGCAGTTCTTC. It is translated as CSVVRGFDEQFF. V and J are TRBV29-1 and TRBJ2-1, with a weak D call TRBD2 (6 bases). Germline loops: CDR1 SQVTM, CDR2 ANQGSEA. This CDR3 has 12 amino acids. V was cut by 4 bases and J by 8 bases, with 12 bases left in between.

V gene TRBV7-9 combines with J gene TRBJ2-7, with a weak D call TRBD2 (5 bases). The length of the CDR3 is 14 residues. With 4 bases removed from V and 0 bases from J, the gap between germline ends came to 10 bases. The germline gives CDR1 SEHNR, CDR2 FQNEAQ (reference sequence). CDR3 protein: CASSSRGFSYEQYF. CDR3 nucleotide sequence: TGTGCCAGCAGCTCACGGGGTTTCTCCTACGAGCAGTACTTC.

The chain recombines TRBV18 with TRBJ1-1, with 7 bases fitting TRBD1. V shed 1 base, J shed 4 bases, and the junction held 6 bases outside the gene matches. Germline loops: CDR1 KGHSH, CDR2 LQKENI. This CDR3 is 15 amino acids long. CDR3 region: CASSPLQGFITEAFF. The CDR3 DNA is TGTGCCAGCTCACCACTACAGGGGTTCATCACTGAAGCTTTCTTT.

The chain links TRBV30 to TRBJ1-2, with no clear D. Trimming left V 0 bases short and J 7 bases short, with 12 bases between. The CDR3 runs 13 residues. The germline gives CDR1 GTSNPN, CDR2 SVGIG (reference sequence). Here the CDR3 DNA reads TGTGCCTGGAGTGTAGCGGCAGGCGGTGGCTACACCTTC. This gives the protein CAWSVAAGGGYTF.

The gene calls are TRBV7-9 and TRBJ1-1; D may be TRBD1 (6 bases). The ends were cut back, 8 bases at V and 0 bases at J, with 10 bases in the middle. Germline assignment: CDR1 SEHNR and CDR2 FQNEAQ (reference sequence). The length of the CDR3 is 13 residues. Here the CDR3 reads CASRDRLNTEAFF. DNA for the CDR3: TGTGCCAGCCGTGACAGGCTGAACACTGAAGCTTTCTTT.

The V gene is TRBV9, the J gene TRBJ1-2, with no clear D. V dropped 0 bases and J dropped 5 bases, with 20 bases sitting between them. CDR1 is SGDLS and CDR2 is YYNGEE in the germline V gene. This CDR3 contains 17 residues. The DNA for the CDR3 is TGTGCCAGCAGCGTAGATGAGTCGGGTGCGGGTGGGTATGGCTACACCTTC. This translates into CASSVDESGAGGYGYTF.

This clone was seen once. V gene TRBV5-4 combines with J gene TRBJ2-1; a weak D match, TRBD1 (6 bases). V was shortened by 0 bases and J by 10 bases, with 20 bases between the two germline ends. Germline V gene data show CDR1 as SGHNT and CDR2 as YYREEE (reference sequence). This CDR3 is 16 amino acids long. The chain's CDR3 is CASSLGAGQLSGEQFF. DNA for the CDR3: TGTGCCAGCAGCTTGGGGGCCGGACAGCTGTCGGGGGAGCAGTTCTTC.

This rearrangement joins TRBV7-9 to TRBJ1-1; no clear D gene. Trimming left V 5 bases short and J 6 bases short, with 22 bases between. Germline-derived CDR1 and CDR2 are SEHNR and FQNEAQ (reference sequence). The CDR3 covers 16 residues. DNA for the CDR3: TGTGCCAGCAGCCCCCTTCGCTTGGGGAGCTTCGCTGAAGCTTTCTTT. Translated: CASSPLRLGSFAEAFF.

The gene calls are TRBV5-1 and TRBJ1-4, with a tentative D call TRBD1 (5 bases). The CDR3 spans 14 residues. Germline values: CDR1 SGHRS, CDR2 YFSETQ. Trimming shortened V by 0 bases and J by 6 bases, and 9 bases separated the two germline ends. CDR3 amino acids: CASSLEGVDEKLFF. CDR3 DNA: TGCGCCAGCAGCTTGGAAGGGGTAGATGAAAAACTGTTTTTT. The complete variable domain, with remaining parts taken from reference TRBV5-1 and TRBJ1-4, reads KAGVTQTPRYLIKTRGQQVTLSCSPISGHRSVSWYQQTPGQGLQFLFEYFSETQRNKGNFPGRFSGRQFSNSRSEMNVSTLELGDSALYLCASSLEGVDEKLFFGSGTQLSVL.

J is TRBJ2-2 and V is TRBV29-1, with 7 nucleotides matching TRBD1. J was trimmed by 6 bases and V by 4 bases; bases with no gene match: 2. CDR1 is SQVTM, CDR2 ANQGSEA, per germline. The CDR3 covers 12 residues. CDR3 residues: CSVAQGAGELFF. The CDR3 nucleotides are TGCAGCGTTGCCCAGGGGGCCGGGGAGCTGTTTTTT.

Notes on this clone: In the same sample, other DNA sequences code for this CDR3. This sequence joins TRBV29-1 and TRBJ1-1; 10 positions match TRBD1. Germline lookup yields CDR1 SQVTM and CDR2 ANQGSEA. This CDR3 region has 13 residues. The ends lost 6 bases at V and 1 base at J; junction bases unmatched: 2. DNA for the CDR3: TGCAGCGTAGACAGGGGGCCGAACACTGAAGCTTTCTTT. This translates into CSVDRGPNTEAFF.

This chain joins TRBV2 and TRBJ2-3, with a tentative D call TRBD1 (5 bases). The CDR3 covers 14 residues. Germline assignment: CDR1 SNHLY and CDR2 FYNNEI. V was shortened by 3 bases and J by 3 bases, with 10 bases between the two germline ends. CDR3 sequence reads: CASSDFAGTDTQYF. In DNA form, the CDR3 reads TGTGCCAGCAGTGATTTCGCAGGGACAGATACGCAGTATTTT.

This chain links TRBV28 with TRBJ2-5; a possible D gene is TRBD2 (5 bases). The CDR3 is made up of 15 amino acids. The germline V and J ends were trimmed by 7 bases and 4 bases, with 19 bases remaining between them. In germline, CDR1 is MDHEN, CDR2 SYDVKM. The CDR3 is CASKGLGRRLETQYF. The CDR3 nucleotides are TGTGCCAGCAAAGGGCTGGGGAGACGGCTAGAGACCCAGTACTTC.

This clone was observed a handful of times. The J gene is TRBJ2-3, the V gene TRBV6-6, with D hard to call. Germline loops: CDR1 MNHNY, CDR2 SVGAGI (reference sequence). The CDR3 contains 14 residues. V lost 6 bases to trimming and J lost 0 bases, with 10 bases between them. The CDR3 protein is CASRPSSSTDTQYF. The CDR3 DNA reads as TGTGCCAGCAGGCCTAGTTCTAGCACAGATACGCAGTATTTT.